The 26 T cell receptor beta chains below come from one sample, sequenced in a study of T cell repertoires in cytomegalovirus infection. TCRdb re-derived calls from the reads in MiXCR, one entry per CDR3 protein. The sample shows some 310,000 distinct CDR3 sequences, 25% of them seen only once. What these receptors recognize is not known. The material sequenced was cultured PBMCs, taken from culture after CMV antigen stimulation. All receptors derive from a human donor in good health (CMV status not recorded). Some clones in this sample may be carry-over from other donors' samples.

This clonotype was found a few times. The chain carries TRBV6-6 and TRBJ2-1; D might be TRBD1 (5 bases). Germline V gene sequence: CDR1 MNHNY, CDR2 SVGAGI (reference sequence). The CDR3 runs to 17 residues. Deletions cut 5 bases from V and 0 bases from J, with 17 bases between. The CDR3 loop reads CASSEAQRGSSYNEQFF. CDR3 DNA sequence: TGTGCCAGCAGTGAGGCCCAAAGGGGCTCCTCCTACAATGAGCAGTTCTTC.

The chain recombines TRBV2 with TRBJ1-1; 10 bases are shared with TRBD1. CDR3 length: 17 amino acids. Germline values: CDR1 SNHLY, CDR2 FYNNEI. V was clipped by 4 bases and J by 1 base; unmatched bases: 9. CDR3 residues: CASSVRGTGVGNTEAFF. The DNA of the CDR3 is TGTGCCAGCAGTGTACGAGGGACAGGGGTTGGGAACACTGAAGCTTTCTTT.

Regarding this clonotype: It is likely a read error, because the conserved phenylalanine at the end of the CDR3 is missing. The rearrangement links TRBV7-4 to TRBJ2-5; D unclear. V lost 0 bases, J lost 0 bases, and 11 bases lay in between. The CDR3 spans 16 residues. CDR1 and CDR2 from the germline V gene are SGHVT and SQSDAQ. The CDR3 is CASSLAGSEYQETQYS. CDR3 coding DNA: TGTGCCAGCAGCTTAGCAGGGTCAGAGTACCAAGAGACCCAGTACTCC.

This clonotype was recorded many times. The chain has TRBV7-8 and TRBJ2-7, with D uncertain. The CDR3 runs 12 residues. V shed 2 bases and J shed 5 bases, with 7 bases lying between them. Germline-derived CDR1 and CDR2 are SGHVS and FQNEAQ. The CDR3 DNA reads TGTGCCAGCAGCTTAAGGTGGGACGAGCAGTACTTC. This encodes CASSLRWDEQYF.

This clonotype was detected a few times. The V call is TRBV7-2, the J call TRBJ2-1, with a tentative D call TRBD1 (6 bases). V lost 4 bases, J lost 10 bases, and 23 bases lay in between. CDR3 length: 16 residues. Germline V lookup: CDR1 SGHTA, CDR2 FQGNSA. CDR3 loop: CASSSLGSMSGAEQFF. In DNA form, the CDR3 reads TGTGCCAGCAGCTCCCTGGGCTCTATGTCAGGGGCCGAGCAGTTCTTC.

The chain links TRBV6-2 or TRBV6-3 to TRBJ2-1, with 9 bases fitting TRBD2. Germline lookup yields CDR1 MNHEY and CDR2 SVGEGT. V lost 7 bases to trimming and J lost 8 bases; unmatched junction nucleotides: 18. The CDR3 length is 17 residues. The CDR3 nucleotides are TGTGCCAGCACCGTAACCCCCCTCATAGCGGGGGAGTATGAGCAGTTCTTC. Its translation is CASTVTPLIAGEYEQFF.

This chain uses TRBV7-2 with TRBJ2-1; D unclear. The germline V and J ends were trimmed by 3 bases and 5 bases, with 17 bases remaining between them. Germline lookup yields CDR1 SGHTA and CDR2 FQGNSA. This CDR3 contains 16 residues. The CDR3 sequence: CASSLIVLEANNEQFF. The CDR3 DNA follows: TGTGCCAGCAGCTTGATTGTCCTAGAAGCAAACAATGAGCAGTTCTTC.

The rearrangement links TRBV20-1 to TRBJ1-1; D not resolved. CDR1 is DFQATT and CDR2 is SNEGSKA in the germline V gene (reference sequence). The CDR3 has 13 amino acids. The V and J ends lost 3 bases and 5 bases respectively, with 13 bases between them. DNA for the CDR3: TGCAGTGCTAGTTCCGGACCCGGGACTGAAGCTTTCTTT. Translation: CSASSGPGTEAFF.

The rearrangement links TRBV20-1 to TRBJ2-5; D possibly corresponds to TRBD2 (6 bases). Trimming shortened V by 6 bases and J by 5 bases, and 16 bases separated the two germline ends. CDR1 is DFQATT, CDR2 SNEGSKA, per germline (reference sequence). The CDR3 consists of 13 residues. Written as DNA, the CDR3 is TGCAGTGCGCCCCGACTAGAGCTGGAGACCCAGTACTTC. It is translated as CSAPRLELETQYF.

The chain is built from TRBV29-1 and TRBJ2-4; TRBD2 might be the D (6 bases). This CDR3 has 15 amino acids. Germline CDR1 and CDR2: SQVTM and ANQGSEA. V lost 7 bases to trimming and J lost 9 bases, with 25 bases between them. Here the CDR3 reads CSATPSGASGGIQYF. The CDR3 DNA reads as TGCAGCGCTACCCCATCGGGAGCGTCAGGCGGCATTCAGTACTTC. Full variable domain (remainder filled in from reference TRBV29-1 and TRBJ2-4): SAVISQKPSRDICQRGTSLTIQCQVDSQVTMMFWYRQQPGQSLTLIATANQGSEATYESGFVIDKFPISRPNLTFSTLTVSNMSPEDSSIYLCSATPSGASGGIQYFGAGTRLSVL.

This chain links TRBV11-2 with TRBJ1-5, with a weak D call TRBD1 (5 bases). The V gene's germline CDR1 is SGHAT and CDR2 FQNNGV. The CDR3 loop spans 15 amino acids. Trimming removed 3 bases from V and 0 bases from J, with 9 bases in between. The CDR3 DNA reads as TGTGCCAGCAGCTTGGGGGAGTATAGCAATCAGCCCCAGCATTTT. It codes for CASSLGEYSNQPQHF.

This clonotype occurred once. This chain joins TRBV29-1 and TRBJ2-1, with D uncertain. Germline lookup yields CDR1 SQVTM and CDR2 ANQGSEA. The CDR3 is made up of 11 amino acids. With 3 bases removed from V and 7 bases from J, the gap between germline ends came to 7 bases. Here the CDR3 reads CSVDLANEQFF. The CDR3 nucleotides are TGCAGCGTTGATTTGGCAAATGAGCAGTTCTTC.

The V and J genes are TRBV24-1 and TRBJ2-3, with D possibly matching TRBD2 (6 bases). Germline V gives CDR1 KGHDR, CDR2 SFDVKD. The germline V and J ends were trimmed by 1 base and 2 bases, with 21 bases remaining between them. This CDR3 contains 19 residues. The CDR3: CATSDFRWGVAPYTDTQYF. CDR3 DNA sequence: TGTGCCACCAGTGATTTTCGGTGGGGGGTAGCTCCATACACAGATACGCAGTATTTT.

V and J are TRBV7-9 and TRBJ2-3; 8 bases line up with TRBD2. Trimming removed 6 bases from V and 0 bases from J; junction bases left unmatched: 8. The germline gives CDR1 SEHNR, CDR2 FQNEAQ (reference sequence). The CDR3 is 16 residues long. The CDR3 DNA is TGTGCCAGCAGTTCAAGAAGCGGGAGCAGCACAGATACGCAGTATTTT. This gives the protein CASSSRSGSSTDTQYF.

In its sample, this clonotype was seen many times. The rearrangement uses TRBV11-2 and TRBJ2-1, with TRBD2 matching 13 bases. The CDR3 has 19 amino acids. CDR1 SGHAT and CDR2 FQNNGV come from the germline V gene. Trimming at V came to 5 bases and at J to 7 bases, leaving 17 bases not matched to a gene. The CDR3 nucleotides are TGTGCCAGCAGCCAGGAGGTACTAGCGGGAGGGCTTTTAAGTAATGAGCAGTTCTTC. Its translation is CASSQEVLAGGLLSNEQFF.

V and J are TRBV19 and TRBJ2-1, with D possibly matching TRBD1 (6 bases). The CDR3 has 15 amino acids. V lost 2 bases, J lost 2 bases, and 10 bases lay in between. CDR1 and CDR2 from the germline V gene are LNHDA and SQIVND (reference sequence). CDR3 nucleotide sequence: TGTGCCAGTAGTATATCTACAGGGACCTACAATGAGCAGTTCTTC. It encodes CASSISTGTYNEQFF.

The chain has TRBV5-4 and TRBJ1-4; 10 bases agree with TRBD1. Trimming took 2 bases from V and 14 from J; bases not matched to a gene: 3. This CDR3 contains 12 residues. From germline, CDR1 is SGHNT and CDR2 YYREEE (reference sequence). In DNA, the CDR3 is TGTGCCAGCAGCTTAGGGACAGGGGTGCTGTTTTTT. Translation gives CASSLGTGVLFF.

This clonotype was seen more than once but under ten times. This sequence joins TRBV12-3 or TRBV12-4 and TRBJ2-2; possible D gene TRBD1, 6 bases. Trimming stripped 4 bases from V and 7 bases from J, with 13 bases between. This CDR3 spans 14 amino acids. The DNA of the CDR3 is TGTGCCAGCAGTTCCAGGGGTGGGGTCGGGGAGCTGTTTTTT. It translates to CASSSRGGVGELFF.

There are many counts of this clonotype. This chain uses TRBV7-3 with TRBJ1-1; TRBD1 matches at 10 bases. Germline-derived CDR1 and CDR2 are SGHTA and FQGTGA. CDR3 length: 17 residues. After removal of 4 bases from V and 0 bases from J, the junction contained 8 bases not matched to a gene. For the CDR3, the DNA is TGTGCCAGCAGCTCGGACGGGACAGGGGAAATGAACACTGAAGCTTTCTTT. Translated: CASSSDGTGEMNTEAFF.

The rearrangement joins TRBV7-2 to TRBJ2-6; no firm D call. The length of the CDR3 is 17 residues. The V end lost 5 bases, the J end lost 0 bases, and 14 bases lay between the germline ends. The germline gives CDR1 SGHTA, CDR2 FQGNSA. The CDR3 here is CASSPGPASSGANVLTF. CDR3 sequence (DNA): TGTGCCAGCAGCCCTGGTCCTGCTAGCTCTGGGGCCAACGTCCTGACTTTC.

A few counts support this clonotype. As DNA, the CDR3 is TGCAGTGCCTGGACAGGGTGGGAGCAGCCCCAGCATTTT. Translating gives CSAWTGWEQPQHF. The chain links TRBV20-1 to TRBJ1-5, with 8 bases fitting TRBD1. V lost 6 bases to trimming and J lost 7 bases; unmatched junction nucleotides: 8. The CDR3 extends over 13 amino acids. Looked up from germline, CDR1 is DFQATT and CDR2 is SNEGSKA (reference sequence).

The CDR3 bases are TGTGCCAGCAGTTTGTCAGGTGGTTTGGCTGAAGCTTTCTTT. This gives the protein CASSLSGGLAEAFF. The chain employs TRBV12-3 or TRBV12-4 and TRBJ1-1; D not resolved. CDR3 size: 14 residues. The V end was cut by 3 bases, the J end by 6 bases, with 14 bases between.

This clonotype was seen only a few times. The chain carries TRBV7-8 and TRBJ2-7; 11 nucleotides agree with TRBD2. The CDR3 is made up of 16 amino acids. The germline CDR1 and CDR2 sequences are SGHVS and FQNEAQ. V lost 2 bases and J lost 2; bases outside the gene matches: 5. The CDR3 DNA sequence: TGTGCCAGCAGCTTACTAATGACTAGCGGGACCTACGAGCAGTACTTC. Protein sequence: CASSLLMTSGTYEQYF.

A few counts support this clonotype. The chain uses TRBV6-5 and TRBJ1-1; a weak D match, TRBD1 (6 bases). Germline V gene sequence: CDR1 MNHEY, CDR2 SVGAGI. The CDR3 totals 11 residues. The germline V and J ends were trimmed by 6 bases and 12 bases, with 14 bases remaining between them. The CDR3 DNA reads TGTGCCAGCAGACAGGGATCGGATTCTTTCTTT. Protein: CASRQGSDSFF.

This clonotype has only a few counts. The CDR3 DNA is TGTGCCACCCAGTGGGGGACTAGCGGGAGTTATACGCAGTATTTT. This encodes CATQWGTSGSYTQYF. The chain uses TRBV6-5 and TRBJ2-3, with 14 bases identical to TRBD2. The length of the CDR3 is 15 residues. Looked up from germline, CDR1 is MNHEY and CDR2 is SVGAGI. Trimming removed 10 bases from V and 7 bases from J; junction bases left unmatched: 10.

This clonotype was observed at least ten times. CDR3 residues: CASSIGQGYTEAFF. As DNA, the CDR3 is TGTGCCAGCAGCATAGGACAGGGGTACACTGAAGCTTTCTTT. The genes are TRBV7-8 and TRBJ1-1; 9 bases are a match to TRBD1. This CDR3 spans 14 amino acids. The J segment lost 3 bases and the V segment lost 5 bases, leaving 4 bases of the junction unmatched. CDR1 and CDR2 (germline): SGHVS, FQNEAQ.